What follows are 9 T cell receptor beta chains derived from one specimen sequenced in a study of CD8+CD57+ T cells in acquired aplastic anemia. Genomic DNA served as template for TCR beta VDJ and CDR3 profiling. From the reads, TCRdb called clonotypes with MiXCR, one entry per CDR3 protein. The data show about 180,000 distinct CDR3 sequences, under 50% seen once. Those patients picked for sequencing had displayed CD8+CD57+ cell expansion on flow cytometry. Sequencing was carried out using sorted CD4+, CD8+, or CD8+CD57+ T cells (not recorded which) from PBMCs. The receptors derive from a human donor with aplastic anemia.

This clonotype was recorded many times. The V call is TRBV24-1, the J call TRBJ1-2; D uncertain. Trimming took 10 bases from V and 1 from J, leaving 12 bases between them. Germline V lookup: CDR1 KGHDR, CDR2 SFDVKD. This CDR3 is built from 13 residues. CDR3 nucleotide sequence: TGTGCCACTAAGGGTGCTGATAACTATGGCTACACCTTC. Translating it yields CATKGADNYGYTF.

This clonotype showed up just a few times. A single base separates this from a much larger clone, so it may be a read error. The chain joins TRBV4-2 to TRBJ2-3; 8 positions match TRBD2. The CDR3 covers 17 residues. Germline values: CDR1 LGHNA, CDR2 YNFKEQ. CDR3 residues: CASSQDRGTSGTDTRYF. As DNA, the CDR3 is TGTGCCAGCAGCCAAGATCGAGGTACTAGCGGCACAGATACGCGGTATTTT.

With respect to this clonotype: Since a much larger clone is just one base distant, this may be a read error. The V gene is TRBV10-3, the J gene TRBJ1-6; D unclear. The germline V and J ends were trimmed by 4 bases and 5 bases, with 12 bases remaining between them. The CDR3 totals 15 residues. Germline V gene lookup returns CDR1 ENHRY and CDR2 SYGVKD. The CDR3 loop reads CAISGGEGNNSPLHF. CDR3 sequence (DNA): TGTGCCATCAGTGGGGGAGAGGGCAATAATTCACCCCTCCACTTT.

This clonotype was found once. As DNA, the CDR3 is TGTGCCAGTAGGTATCCGGGACAGGGGATACAGCCCCAGCATTTT. This encodes CASRYPGQGIQPQHF. This chain connects TRBV19 to TRBJ1-5, with 10 bases matching TRBD1. Unmatched junction bases numbered 9, after V lost 6 bases and J lost 7 bases. Germline V lookup: CDR1 LNHDA, CDR2 SQIVND (reference sequence). The CDR3 runs to 15 residues.

The V call is TRBV10-3, the J call TRBJ2-1; D is ambiguous. The CDR3 consists of 13 residues. The germline gives CDR1 ENHRY, CDR2 SYGVKD. V lost 2 bases, J lost 5 bases, and 7 bases lay in between. Here the CDR3 reads CAISETTDNEQFF. In DNA, the CDR3 is TGTGCCATCAGTGAGACGACCGACAATGAGCAGTTCTTC.

This clonotype was counted only a few times. V and J are TRBV19 and TRBJ1-1, with D maybe TRBD1 (6 bases). Germline lookup yields CDR1 LNHDA and CDR2 SQIVND (reference sequence). The CDR3 is made up of 13 amino acids. V dropped 5 bases and J dropped 4 bases, with 11 bases sitting between them. This CDR3 is CASSWAGATEAFF. For the CDR3, the DNA is TGTGCCAGTAGTTGGGCGGGGGCCACTGAAGCTTTCTTT.

CDR3 nucleotides: TGTGCCAGCCGGGACTTAGGGGGAGGTCAGCCCCAGCATTTT. Translation gives CASRDLGGGQPQHF. The gene calls are TRBV19 and TRBJ1-5, with a tentative D call TRBD1 (6 bases). The V end lost 9 bases, the J end lost 6 bases, and 18 bases lay between the germline ends. This CDR3 region has 14 residues. The germline V gene has CDR1 LNHDA and CDR2 SQIVND (reference sequence).

Regarding this clonotype: Relative to the germline gene, one junction end is altered; a read error may explain this. The chain uses TRBV5-6 and TRBJ1-2, with unresolved D. The CDR3 runs to 14 residues. CDR1 is SGHDT and CDR2 is YYEEEE in the germline V gene. CDR3 amino acids: CSSSLGNTNYGYTF. CDR3 nucleotide sequence: TGTTCCAGCAGCTTGGGTAATACTAACTATGGCTACACCTTC.

A few counts support this clonotype. The chain recombines TRBV30 with TRBJ2-1; D is perhaps TRBD2 (7 bases). V was trimmed by 1 base and J by 7 bases, leaving 17 bases between them. Germline CDR1 GTSNPN, CDR2 SVGIG (reference sequence). The CDR3 runs to 15 residues. DNA for the CDR3: TGTGCCTGGAGTGGTCGAGGTGGGAGGGGGAATGAGCAGTTCTTC. Translated: CAWSGRGGRGNEQFF.